The clone carrying this TCR beta chain has ten or more counts. The CDR3 is 16 amino acids. Germline V gene sequence: CDR1 DFQATT, CDR2 SNEGSKA (reference sequence). Trimming removed 3 bases from V and 2 bases from J; junction bases left unmatched: 8. These data originate in a study of CD8+CD57+ T cells in acquired aplastic anemia. TCR beta VDJ and CDR3 profiling used genomic DNA as template. TCRdb fed the reads into MiXCR, producing one record per CDR3 protein. The repertoire holds about 81,000 distinct CDR3 sequences, with approximately 45% as singletons. The chain carries TRBV20-1 and TRBJ2-5; 11 bases match TRBD2. Specimen: sorted CD4+, CD8+, or CD8+CD57+ T cells (not recorded which) from PBMCs. This clonotype originated in a human donor in good health, serving as a control. The CDR3 region has the DNA TGCAGTGCTAGGCCGCCCGGGACTAGCGGACAAGAGACCCAGTACTTC. It specifies CSARPPGTSGQETQYF.